This TCR beta chain was obtained from a study of cytomegalovirus exposure and HLA in healthy donors (TCRdb year 2017). About the full investigation: According to an earlier analysis of several hundred of the donors, roughly 180 million T cells yielded 117 million unique TCR beta sequences and 276 Gb of sequence data. Roughly five DR-DQ haplotypes were handled as single units for association and clustering because linkage in the cohort was strong. Using immunosequencing, the study profiled T cell repertoires from about 620 subjects and related those repertoires to cytomegalovirus serostatus. Of the 300 to 400 genotyped donors, roughly 80% fell in the genetic ancestry cluster associated with self-reported Caucasian donors. A separate validation cohort of some 130 different subjects was used in addition to the roughly 700-subject first cohort. In a later analysis, previously published TCR beta repertoires from several hundred donors were re-analyzed and high-resolution HLA genotyping was added so that TCR occurrence patterns could be studied. On average, roughly 200,000 unique TCR beta nucleotide sequences were sequenced per donor among about 400 genotyped donors of the cohort, with 15% to 20% of those sequences being non-productive. The study was designed to test whether signatures of past pathogen exposure could be identified by cataloging public T cell receptors. Rather than drawing on any new phenotypic data, the later analysis identified candidate immune exposures from TCR beta sequences and the way those sequences occurred across donors. To predict cytomegalovirus infection status, the study brought together high-throughput TCR immunosequencing, statistical association of individual TCRs with disease status, and machine learning. Typing coverage differed by locus: A, B, C, DRB1 and DQB1 were typed in roughly 620-630 donors, DQA1 in 500 to 550, DPA1 in some 610, and DPB1 in around 490. Every repertoire in the discovery cohort had been generated on one and the same sequencing platform. A later genetic analysis took genome-wide SNP genotypes for about 55% of the 666 donors and used that subset as a discovery cohort. To decide whether each TCR beta V gene segment behaved as functional or pseudogenic, an earlier analysis of fewer than 750 of the donors relied on high-throughput TCR beta sequencing. Class I and class II HLA loci were covered by the typing at four-digit resolution. Donor age, sex, ethnicity and CMV serostatus were collected together with the repertoire data. An early release that covered around 590 HLA-typed donors contained about 300 gigabases of sequencing data and 80 million or so unique TCR sequences.

The investigation overall reported the following: At a false discovery rate of 0.05, a later analysis linked fewer than 20,000 TCR beta sequences to specific HLA alleles. Several of the top co-occurrence clusters appeared to be linked to parvovirus B19, influenza, CMV and Epstein-Barr virus, according to a later analysis. Sequencing depth was assumed to be roughly uniform across donors in the presence/absence analyses, though that assumption may not hold. The authors suggested that the approach could potentially be generalized to other disease states and immunological phenotypes. The earlier analysis of 450 to 700 of the donors excluded some 16 rarely observed V segments, including chromosome 9 orphons, because counts were too low. In a later analysis, most CMV-associated TCR beta chains were found to appear HLA-restricted, with HLA associations seemingly driven largely by CMV exposure. In a later analysis, TCR association rates were found to vary across HLA loci, with the most associated TCRs seen for DRB1 alleles and the fewest for HLA-C alleles. For the cohort, immune exposure information was limited to CMV serostatus. HLA typing was unavailable for some donors at each locus, so association tests used only the typed subset. A cluster of highly shared sequence variants was judged likely to represent a technical artifact of the sequencing pipeline. Compared with equally common non-associated chains, HLA-associated TCR beta chains in a later analysis were more clonally expanded and had lower generation probabilities. In both the original and validation cohorts, the classifier was reported to diagnose cytomegalovirus status with high specificity and sensitivity. A further reported finding was that TCR beta sequences accurately predicted the HLA-A and HLA-B alleles for most subjects in the first cohort. An earlier analysis of 587 of the donors showed that most TCR beta V segments appeared in productive rearrangements either about 87% or about 30% of the time, which broadly matched IMGT annotations. Assigning TCR associations to individual alleles was difficult when HLA alleles, especially DR and DQ, strongly co-occurred. A total of fewer than 200 TCR beta chains were listed by the study as associated with cytomegalovirus. Correlated functional status among segregating V segments might be attributable to linkage disequilibrium, but an unknown experimental factor could not be ruled out. In a later genetic analysis, fewer N-insertions in productive TCRs were reported among donors in an Asian-associated ancestry cluster than the roughly 710-donor mean. While some public TCRs were present in many individuals, most TCR sequences turned up only very rarely across donors. Three of the identified cytomegalovirus-associated TCR beta chains were confirmed in vitro to be specific for cytomegalovirus antigens. Only TCR beta chains were sequenced in this cohort, and the absence of alpha or paired-chain data limited detectable features. Because the 87-base-pair reads could not distinguish some IMGT-functional V segments, including TRBV6-2 and TRBV6-3, those segments were excluded. V-gene and J-gene trimming of TCR beta chains was associated with a missense DCLRE1C variant in a later genetic analysis, and the association was replicated in an independent cohort.

The protocol used for the library was the immunoSEQ multiplex PCR assay. For the multiplex PCR, a mixture combining 60 forward primers for TCR Vbeta segments and 13 reverse primers for TCR Jbeta segments was used. The CDR3 region of rearranged TCR beta genes was amplified from genomic DNA with a multiplex PCR assay. The Illumina HiSeq System was used to sequence the amplified TCR beta libraries as 87-base-pair reads. Under the source paper's analysis protocol: A later analysis counted some 74 million unique TCR beta chains across the 650 to 800 repertoires, and some 11 million of these chains were shared by at least two donors. To remove PCR and sequencing errors, raw reads were error-corrected and collapsed into unique sequences using a nearest-neighbor algorithm that merged closely related sequences. Alignment of CDR3 sequences to IMGT reference sequences was used to assign V, D and J gene segments. For a sequence to be retained, at least a six-nucleotide match to both a V gene segment and a J gene segment was required. Rearrangements were classified as productive when the CDR3 lacked stop codons and remained in frame with V and J, and all other rearrangements were classified as non-productive. Following IMGT convention, CDR3 was defined as the stretch from the second conserved V-encoded cysteine up to the conserved J-encoded phenylalanine. The earlier analysis of 500 to 650 of the donors excluded any sequence lacking an unambiguous match to a single V gene segment. An earlier analysis of about 600 of the donors called V segments functional above 56.7% productive rearrangements and segregating when the between-donor standard deviation exceeded 5%. To diagnose cytomegalovirus status from the catalog of TCR beta chain sequences, a statistical classification framework was built. In a later analysis, TCR nucleotide sequences were compared against IMGT/GENE-DB human TR gene sequences so that V and J genes could be assigned. The TCRdist pipeline was used in a later analysis to assign CDR3 sequences and most-parsimonious VDJ recombination scenarios. A later analysis defined each TCR beta chain by its CDR3 amino acid sequence plus V-gene family, and excluded reads lacking a unique V-gene family. In a later analysis, 550 to 650 highly shared, low-generation-probability nucleotide sequences were removed to address suspected cross-contamination and a sequencing artifact. For each public chain, a later analysis derived a clonal expansion index from normalized ranks of inferred template counts within each repertoire. A later analysis computed generation probabilities with a VDJ recombination model fitted to out-of-frame rearrangements, and checked the results against IGoR. A later analysis scored TCR-TCR, TCR-HLA and TCR-CMV co-occurrence with hypergeometric tests, applying a repertoire-size bias correction to TCR pairs. In a later analysis, false discovery rates were estimated by permuting HLA or CMV assignments 20 times. In a later analysis, co-occurring TCRs were grouped using DBSCAN, with TCRdist sequence similarity added in when clustering inside HLA-allele-positive subsets. For co-occurrence clustering, repertoires with fewer than 30,000 or more than 120,000 public chains were excluded, along with roughly five repertoires with anomalous nucleotide sharing. The immuneACCESS repertoire file appears here via TCRdb, limited to in-frame rearrangements. These files lack a portion of the clones; in checked studies, under half of the deficit traces to unresolved V genes, and the cause of the others is not known. D and trimming come from the DNA, and the V and J calls and clone size come from that table. In this sample the table shows 60,000 to 70,000 clones, roughly 77% of which occur a single time. The top ten constitute 4% to 5.5% of the sample.

The cohort was made up of about 670 healthy bone marrow donors. Cohort members were all nominally healthy when sampled, although unrecorded immune exposures were likely present. The donor tested CMV seronegative and was one of the 352 seronegative cohort members. A peripheral blood sample was collected from each donor, and TCR beta sequencing was performed on peripheral blood mononuclear cells. The Qiagen DNeasy Blood Extraction Kit was used to extract genomic DNA from the blood cell samples. This clone was picked up many times. Its antigen specificity is not known. Base qualities are not at hand, and no much larger clone is one base apart. From the cysteine through the phenylalanine, the CDR3 covers 15 amino acids. Just the 45-base CDR3 DNA is kept, in frame starting at base 1. From a lookup of the germline V gene, CDR1 and CDR2 are MNHNS and SASEGT. The germline V end is reduced by 6 bases and the J end by 3 bases; junction bases left unmatched: 2.

Sequencing was performed on PBMCs. This TCR derives from a woman aged 25 to 39 in good health and CMV-seronegative. Rearrangement joined TRBV6-1 to TRBJ2-3, with 14 central nucleotides matching TRBD2. The CDR3 region has the sequence CASSGLAGGTDTQYF. Read as DNA, the sequence is TGTGCCAGCAGCGGACTAGCGGGGGGAACAGATACGCAGTATTTT.